The text below deals with one T cell receptor beta chain. No antigen is known for it. The germline CDR1 and CDR2 sequences are SGHRS and YFSETQ. After removal of 6 bases from V and 3 bases from J, the junction contained 13 bases not matched to a gene. The CDR3 runs 17 residues. This specimen comes from a study of T cell responses to AZD1222 COVID-19 vaccine. Study-level results: Unmutated variant regions reportedly attract nearly half of all spike-specific TCRs.

Sequenced by immunoSEQ multiplex PCR; TCRdb stores in-frame clones only, minus some. There are some 140,000 clones in the sample; around 93% occur only once, and approximately 2.6% lies in the top ten. Here the sequenced sample was peripheral blood, taken on day 0 of AZD1222 vaccination. The rearrangement links TRBV5-1 to TRBJ2-5; 11 bases line up with TRBD2. The sequence was collected from an adult in good health. DNA of the CDR3: TGCGCCAGCACCTCCCCATACGTACTAGCGGGAGAAGAGACCCAGTACTTC. Translation: CASTSPYVLAGEETQYF.